These T cell receptor beta chains were read from a single sample in a study of blood T cell repertoires in COVID-19. Sequencing was performed with immunoSEQ multiplex PCR; in TCRdb, only in-frame clones are kept and a portion is missing. Of about 33,000 clones in the sample, around 73% were seen once. The sample consisted of peripheral blood. All receptors come from a man in his 70s with acute or convalescent COVID-19. Each CDR3 is given with its conserved first and last residue. A D gene is named only where the DNA matches it firmly. Size is omitted from some rows. Given values are once, few, many or a class for expanded clones.

d_call	v_call	clone_size	j_call	cdr3_nt	cdr3_aa
NA	TRBV4-3	few	TRBJ1-4	TGCGCCAGCAGCCAAGGCCCCGGGGTCCCTAATGAAAAACTGTTTTTT	CASSQGPGVPNEKLFF
TRBD1	TRBV7-8	NA	TRBJ1-2	TGTGCCAGCAGCTTAGGCCCACAGGGGGGCGGCTACACCTTC	CASSLGPQGGGYTF
NA	TRBV13	NA	TRBJ2-1	TGTGCCAGCAGCTTAGACAGTTACAATGAGCAGTTCTTC	CASSLDSYNEQFF
NA	TRBV7-9	NA	TRBJ2-6	TGTGCCAGCAGCCTTGCACGAACTACTGGGGCCAACGTCCTGACTTTC	CASSLARTTGANVLTF
TRBD1	TRBV7-9	NA	TRBJ2-5	TGTGCCAGCAGCTTAGGACAGGGTCAGGAGACCCAGTACTTC	CASSLGQGQETQYF
TRBD2	TRBV20-1	NA	TRBJ2-7	TGCAGTGCTAGTCCCCTGGGACTAGGAGGATACGAGCAGTACTTC	CSASPLGLGGYEQYF
NA	TRBV6-5	NA	TRBJ2-3	TGTGCCAGCAGGACAGCTAGCACAGATACGCAGTATTTT	CASRTASTDTQYF
NA	TRBV9	NA	TRBJ1-4	TGTGCCAGCAGCGACGGGGGGTCGTTCCTCCAACCCCGGGAAAAACTGTTTTTT	CASSDGGSFLQPREKLFF
TRBD1	TRBV4-1	once	TRBJ2-5	TGCGCCAGCAGCACCCTCGGACAGGGGAGAGGCGCGTATCACTTC	CASSTLGQGRGAYHF
TRBD2	TRBV10-3	NA	TRBJ2-7	TGTGCCATCAGTGAGACTCTAGCGGGGGTGGAATACGAGCAGTACTTC	CAISETLAGVEYEQYF
NA	TRBV29-1	NA	TRBJ1-5	TGCAGCGTCGGAGAGAATAGCAATCAGCCCCAGCATTTT	CSVGENSNQPQHF
NA	TRBV7-2	NA	TRBJ1-5	TGTGCCAGCAGCAAACAGCCAGGGGTGGGCAATCAGCCCCAGCATTTT	CASSKQPGVGNQPQHF
NA	TRBV10-1	few	TRBJ2-7	TGCGCCAGCAGTACGGGACTCAACTACGAGCAGTACTTC	CASSTGLNYEQYF
NA	TRBV19	NA	TRBJ1-1	TGTGCCAGTAGGAATAGCGCAGGGAGGGAAACTGAAGCTTTCTTT	CASRNSAGRETEAFF
NA	TRBV18	NA	TRBJ1-1	TGTGCCAGCTCACCCGACAGTCAGGGCGGCACTGAAGCTTTCTTT	CASSPDSQGGTEAFF
NA	TRBV14	NA	TRBJ2-7	TGTGCCAGCAGCCCGATGGGACCAGGGGTGTCACGCTACGAGCAGTACTTC	CASSPMGPGVSRYEQYF
TRBD2	TRBV10-3	NA	TRBJ2-1	TGTGCCATCAGTGAGTCCCCGGGACTAGCAAACAATGAGCAGTTCTTC	CAISESPGLANNEQFF
TRBD1	TRBV19	NA	TRBJ1-4	TGTGCCAGTACCGCGACAGGGTCGAAAGAAAAACTGTTTTTT	CASTATGSKEKLFF
TRBD2	TRBV9	NA	TRBJ2-1	TGTGCCAGCAGCGTAGGGGGCGGACTAGCGGTAGGGTCTTACGCGGGTGAGCAGTTCTTC	CASSVGGGLAVGSYAGEQFF
NA	TRBV28	NA	TRBJ2-7	TGTGCCAGCAGTTTATACAAGGGGCCGACCGGAGTTAAAAACGAGCAGTACTTC	CASSLYKGPTGVKNEQYF
NA	TRBV28	NA	TRBJ1-5	TGTGCCAGCAGGGCCCTACTTGGGGCAAATCAGCCCCAGCATTTT	CASRALLGANQPQHF
NA	TRBV6-5	few	TRBJ1-1	TGTGCCAGCAGGAGACTCACTGAAGCTTTCTTT	CASRRLTEAFF
TRBD2	TRBV5-1	NA	TRBJ2-7	TGCGCCAGCAGCAAGGACTGGACTAGCGGTCCCTACGAGCAGTACTTC	CASSKDWTSGPYEQYF
TRBD2	TRBV10-2	NA	TRBJ2-2	TGCGCCAGCAGCCCGGGGCTAGCGGGGAGTTTGAACACCGGGGAGCTGTTTTTT	CASSPGLAGSLNTGELFF
NA	TRBV5-1	NA	TRBJ1-2	TGCGCCAGCAGCTTGGAGGCAGGGTCTGGCTACACCTTC	CASSLEAGSGYTF
NA	TRBV7-9	once	TRBJ1-5	TGTGCCAGCAGCTTAGGTTCGGCGGGGCGCTTCGATCAGCCCCAGCATTTT	CASSLGSAGRFDQPQHF
TRBD2	TRBV7-2	NA	TRBJ2-7	TGTGCCAGCAGCACTCATGCCGGGACTAGCGTCGAGCAGTACTTC	CASSTHAGTSVEQYF
TRBD2	TRBV10-2	few	TRBJ2-2	TGCGCCAGCAGGTCCCGGGGGGGCCTGGGGGAGCTGTTTTTT	CASRSRGGLGELFF
TRBD1	TRBV6-6	NA	TRBJ2-1	TGTGCCAGCAGTCAAGCGCGACAGGGGGCCTATGAGCAGTTCTTC	CASSQARQGAYEQFF
TRBD2	TRBV2	NA	TRBJ2-5	TGTGCCAGGGGTCGGGCGGGAGAAGGCACCCAGTACTTC	CARGRAGEGTQYF
TRBD2	TRBV7-2	NA	TRBJ2-1	TGTGCCAGCAGCCCCCTAGCGGGGGGGCCCAATGAGCAGTTCTTC	CASSPLAGGPNEQFF
TRBD1	TRBV7-9	NA	TRBJ1-5	TGTGCCAGCAGCCGGACAGGCAAAGATCAGCCCCAGCATTTT	CASSRTGKDQPQHF
NA	TRBV18	NA	TRBJ2-5	TGTGCCAGCTCACCGAGTCAACAAGAGACCCAGTACTTC	CASSPSQQETQYF
TRBD1	TRBV29-1	once	TRBJ2-7	TGCAGCGTTGAAGGGACAGGGGGCTACGAGCAGTACTTC	CSVEGTGGYEQYF
TRBD2	TRBV28	NA	TRBJ2-5	TGTGCCAGCAGTGGGACTAGCGGAACTAAAAAGACCCAGTACTTC	CASSGTSGTKKTQYF
TRBD1	TRBV3-1/TRBV3-2	NA	TRBJ2-5	TGTGCCAGCAGCTTACAGGGGGCTGAAGAGACCCAGTACTTC	CASSLQGAEETQYF
TRBD1	TRBV5-1	few	TRBJ1-2	TGCGCCAGCAGCGCGGACAGGGGGAACTATGGCTACACCTTC	CASSADRGNYGYTF
TRBD1	TRBV10-3	NA	TRBJ1-1	TGTGCCATCAGAGATTCGGGACAGTCCGACACTGAAGCTTTCTTT	CAIRDSGQSDTEAFF
NA	TRBV3-1/TRBV3-2	once	TRBJ2-4	TGTGCCAGCAGCCAAGGGACTGTATTACTAGCCAAAAACATTCAGTACTTC	CASSQGTVLLAKNIQYF
NA	TRBV5-4	NA	TRBJ1-5	TGTGCCAGCAGCTGGGGCGGTAGGGGAGGGAATCAGCCCCAGCATTTT	CASSWGGRGGNQPQHF
NA	TRBV14	NA	TRBJ2-7	TGTGCCAGCAGCCTCCGGGACTTCTACTACCCATCCTACGAGCAGTACTTC	CASSLRDFYYPSYEQYF